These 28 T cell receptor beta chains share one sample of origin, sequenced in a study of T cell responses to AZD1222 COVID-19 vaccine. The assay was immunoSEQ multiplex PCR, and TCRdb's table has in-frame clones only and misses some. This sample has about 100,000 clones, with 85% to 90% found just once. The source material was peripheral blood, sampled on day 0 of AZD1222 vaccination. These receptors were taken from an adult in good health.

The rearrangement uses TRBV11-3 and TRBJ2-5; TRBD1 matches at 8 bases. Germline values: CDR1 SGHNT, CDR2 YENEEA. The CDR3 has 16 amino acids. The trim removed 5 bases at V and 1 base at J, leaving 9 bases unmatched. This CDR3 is CASSTNRDRSQETQYF. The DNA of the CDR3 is TGTGCCAGCAGCACCAACCGGGACAGGAGCCAAGAGACCCAGTACTTC.

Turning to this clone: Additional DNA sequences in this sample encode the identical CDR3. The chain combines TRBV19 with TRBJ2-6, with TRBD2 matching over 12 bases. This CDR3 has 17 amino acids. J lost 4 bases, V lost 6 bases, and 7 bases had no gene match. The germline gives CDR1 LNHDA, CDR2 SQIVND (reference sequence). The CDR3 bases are TGTGCCAGTAGGCGGACACTAGCGGGAGGAGGGGCCAACGTCCTGACTTTC. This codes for CASRRTLAGGGANVLTF.

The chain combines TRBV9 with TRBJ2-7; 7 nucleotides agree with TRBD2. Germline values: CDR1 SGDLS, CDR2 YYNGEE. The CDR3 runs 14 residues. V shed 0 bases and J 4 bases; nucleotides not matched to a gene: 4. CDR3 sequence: CASSVGLAEYEQYF. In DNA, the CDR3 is TGTGCCAGCAGCGTAGGGCTAGCGGAATACGAGCAGTACTTC.

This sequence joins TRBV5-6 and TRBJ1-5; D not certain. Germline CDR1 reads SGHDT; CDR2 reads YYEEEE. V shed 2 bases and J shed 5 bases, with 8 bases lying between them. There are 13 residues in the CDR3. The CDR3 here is CASSFTRDQPQHF. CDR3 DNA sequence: TGTGCCAGCAGCTTCACACGCGATCAGCCCCAGCATTTT.

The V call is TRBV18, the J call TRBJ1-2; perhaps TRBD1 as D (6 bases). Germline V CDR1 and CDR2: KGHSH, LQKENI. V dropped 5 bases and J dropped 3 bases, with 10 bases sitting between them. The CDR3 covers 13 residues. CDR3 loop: CASSRDMDYGYTF. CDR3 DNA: TGTGCCAGCTCAAGGGACATGGACTATGGCTACACCTTC.

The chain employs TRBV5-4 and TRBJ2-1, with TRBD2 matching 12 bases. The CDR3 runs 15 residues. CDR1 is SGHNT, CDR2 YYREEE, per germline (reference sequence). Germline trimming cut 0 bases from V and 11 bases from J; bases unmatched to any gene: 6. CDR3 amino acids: CASSLELAGGPQQFF. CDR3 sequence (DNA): TGTGCCAGCAGCTTGGAGCTAGCGGGAGGGCCGCAGCAGTTCTTC.

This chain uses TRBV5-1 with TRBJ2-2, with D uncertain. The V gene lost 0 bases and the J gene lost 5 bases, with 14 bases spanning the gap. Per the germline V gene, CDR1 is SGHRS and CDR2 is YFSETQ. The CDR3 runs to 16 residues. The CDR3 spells CASSLARSGVTGELFF. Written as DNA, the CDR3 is TGCGCCAGCAGCTTGGCCCGGTCAGGTGTGACCGGGGAGCTGTTTTTT.

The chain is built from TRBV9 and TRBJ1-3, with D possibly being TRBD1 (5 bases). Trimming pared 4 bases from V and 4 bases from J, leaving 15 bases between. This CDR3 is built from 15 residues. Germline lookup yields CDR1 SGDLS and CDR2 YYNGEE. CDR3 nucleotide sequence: TGTGCCAGCAGCTTTTCGGGACGGGTGGGAAACACCATATATTTT. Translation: CASSFSGRVGNTIYF.

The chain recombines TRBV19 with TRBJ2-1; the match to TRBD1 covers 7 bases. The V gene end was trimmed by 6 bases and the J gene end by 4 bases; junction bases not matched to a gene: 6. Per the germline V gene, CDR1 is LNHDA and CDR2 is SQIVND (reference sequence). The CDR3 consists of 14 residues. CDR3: CASRTGLAYNEQFF. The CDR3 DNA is TGTGCCAGTAGGACAGGGTTAGCTTACAATGAGCAGTTCTTC.

CDR3 sequence (DNA): TGTGCCAGCAGCAACCCGGGTCGAGGGATTTATGGCTACACCTTC. Its translation is CASSNPGRGIYGYTF. The chain is built from TRBV9 and TRBJ1-2; D remains ambiguous. V dropped 4 bases and J dropped 5 bases, with 18 bases sitting between them. The CDR3 extends over 15 amino acids. Germline V gives CDR1 SGDLS, CDR2 YYNGEE.

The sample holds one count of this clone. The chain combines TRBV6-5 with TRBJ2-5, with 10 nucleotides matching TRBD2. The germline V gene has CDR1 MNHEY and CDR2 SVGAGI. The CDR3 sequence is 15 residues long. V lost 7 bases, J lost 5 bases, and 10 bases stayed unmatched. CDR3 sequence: CASTFIAGGIETQYF. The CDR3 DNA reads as TGTGCCAGCACCTTTATAGCGGGAGGCATTGAGACCCAGTACTTC.

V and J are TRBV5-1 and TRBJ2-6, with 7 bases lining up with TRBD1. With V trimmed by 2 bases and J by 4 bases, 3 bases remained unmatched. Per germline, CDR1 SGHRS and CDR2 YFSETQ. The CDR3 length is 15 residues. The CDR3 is CASSFDRAGANVLTF. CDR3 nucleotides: TGCGCCAGCAGCTTCGACAGGGCGGGGGCCAACGTCCTGACTTTC. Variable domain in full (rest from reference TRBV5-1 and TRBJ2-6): KAGVTQTPRYLIKTRGQQVTLSCSPISGHRSVSWYQQTPGQGLQFLFEYFSETQRNKGNFPGRFSGRQFSNSRSEMNVSTLELGDSALYLCASSFDRAGANVLTFGAGSRLTVL.

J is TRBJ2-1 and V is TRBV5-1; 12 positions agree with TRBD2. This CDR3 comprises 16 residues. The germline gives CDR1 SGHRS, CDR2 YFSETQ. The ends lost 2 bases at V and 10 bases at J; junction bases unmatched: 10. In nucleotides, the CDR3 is TGCGCCAGCAGCTTCCAGGGACTAGCGGGTGGAAAGGAGCAGTTCTTC. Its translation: CASSFQGLAGGKEQFF.

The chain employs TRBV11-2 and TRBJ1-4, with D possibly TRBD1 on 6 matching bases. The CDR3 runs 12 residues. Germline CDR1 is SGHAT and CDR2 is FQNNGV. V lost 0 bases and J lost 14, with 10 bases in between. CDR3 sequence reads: CASSLEGAALFF. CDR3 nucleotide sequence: TGTGCCAGCAGCTTAGAGGGGGCAGCCCTGTTTTTT.

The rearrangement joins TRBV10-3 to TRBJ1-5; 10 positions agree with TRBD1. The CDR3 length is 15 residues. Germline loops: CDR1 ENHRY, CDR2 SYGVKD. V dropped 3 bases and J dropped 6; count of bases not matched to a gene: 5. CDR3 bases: TGTGCCATCAGTGACTCGACAGGGGGCGGTCAGCCCCAGCATTTT. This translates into CAISDSTGGGQPQHF.

CDR3 bases: TGTGCCAGCAGCGTAAGCGGGACTAGCGGGAGGGCCGGCGGGGAGCTGTTTTTT. The encoded protein is CASSVSGTSGRAGGELFF. This sequence joins TRBV9 and TRBJ2-2, with TRBD2 matching over 16 bases. The J segment lost 7 bases and the V segment lost 1 base, leaving 7 bases of the junction unmatched. Germline CDR1 SGDLS, CDR2 YYNGEE. This CDR3 comprises 18 residues. Full variable domain (remainder filled in from reference TRBV9 and TRBJ2-2): DSGVTQTPKHLITATGQRVTLRCSPRSGDLSVYWYQQSLDQGLQFLIQYYNGEERAKGNILERFSAQQFPDLHSELNLSSLELGDSALYFCASSVSGTSGRAGGELFFGEGSRLTVL.

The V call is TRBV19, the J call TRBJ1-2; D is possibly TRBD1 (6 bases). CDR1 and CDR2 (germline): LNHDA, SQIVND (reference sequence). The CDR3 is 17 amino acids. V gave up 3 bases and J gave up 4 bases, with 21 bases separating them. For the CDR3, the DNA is TGTGCCAGTAGTATTATCCTGGGGGCAGGGCAGAGCTATGGCTACACCTTC. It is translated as CASSIILGAGQSYGYTF.

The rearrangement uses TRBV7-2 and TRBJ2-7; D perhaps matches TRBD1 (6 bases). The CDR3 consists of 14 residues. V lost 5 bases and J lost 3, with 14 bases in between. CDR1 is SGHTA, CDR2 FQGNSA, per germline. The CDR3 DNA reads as TGTGCCAGCAGCCCCGCGCTAGGGGGCTACGAGCAGTACTTC. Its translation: CASSPALGGYEQYF.

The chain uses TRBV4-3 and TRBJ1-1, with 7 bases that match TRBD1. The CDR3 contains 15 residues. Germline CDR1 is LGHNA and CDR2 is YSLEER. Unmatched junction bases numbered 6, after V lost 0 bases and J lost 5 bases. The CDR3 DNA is TGCGCCAGCAGCCAAGATACAGGGGCCTTGACTGAAGCTTTCTTT. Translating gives CASSQDTGALTEAFF.

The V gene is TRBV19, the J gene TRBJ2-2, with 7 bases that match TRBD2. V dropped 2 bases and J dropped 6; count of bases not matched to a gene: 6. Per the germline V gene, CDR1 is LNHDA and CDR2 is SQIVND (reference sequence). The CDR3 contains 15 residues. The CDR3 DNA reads TGTGCCAGTAGTATATGGGGGAGGGCCGCCGGGGAGCTGTTTTTT. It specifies CASSIWGRAAGELFF.

CDR3: CASSLEGSSYNSPLHF. CDR3 sequence (DNA): TGTGCCAGCAGTTTAGAGGGGAGCTCCTATAATTCACCCCTCCACTTT. The V and J genes are TRBV28 and TRBJ1-6; D possibly corresponds to TRBD1 (5 bases). Germline CDR1 is MDHEN and CDR2 is SYDVKM. V gave up 2 bases and J gave up 0 bases, with 8 bases separating them. This CDR3 spans 16 amino acids.

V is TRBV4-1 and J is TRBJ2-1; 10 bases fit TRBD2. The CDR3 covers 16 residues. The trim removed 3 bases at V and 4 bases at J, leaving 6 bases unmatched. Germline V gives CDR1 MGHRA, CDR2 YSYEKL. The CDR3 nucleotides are TGCGCCAGCAGCCAGGGTACTAGCGGGGCATACAATGAGCAGTTCTTC. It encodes CASSQGTSGAYNEQFF.

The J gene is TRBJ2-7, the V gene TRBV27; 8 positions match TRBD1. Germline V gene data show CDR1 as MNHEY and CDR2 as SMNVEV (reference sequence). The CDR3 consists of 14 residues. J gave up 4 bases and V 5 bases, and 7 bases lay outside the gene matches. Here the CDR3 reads CASSRSDRVYEQYF. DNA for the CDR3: TGTGCCAGCAGTAGATCGGACAGGGTTTACGAGCAGTACTTC.

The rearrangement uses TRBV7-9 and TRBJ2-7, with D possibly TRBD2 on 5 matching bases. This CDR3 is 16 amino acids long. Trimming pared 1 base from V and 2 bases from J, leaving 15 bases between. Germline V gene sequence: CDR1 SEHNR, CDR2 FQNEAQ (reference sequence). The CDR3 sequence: CASSLEAAGITYEQYF. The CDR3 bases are TGTGCCAGCAGCTTAGAGGCGGCGGGCATCACCTACGAGCAGTACTTC.

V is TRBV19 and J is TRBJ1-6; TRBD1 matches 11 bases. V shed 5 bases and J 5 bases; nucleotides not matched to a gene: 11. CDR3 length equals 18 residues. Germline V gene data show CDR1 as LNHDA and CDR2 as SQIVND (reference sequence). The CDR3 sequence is CASSPGGTGGINNSPLHF. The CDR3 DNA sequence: TGTGCCAGTAGTCCGGGGGGGACAGGGGGAATTAATAATTCACCCCTCCACTTT.

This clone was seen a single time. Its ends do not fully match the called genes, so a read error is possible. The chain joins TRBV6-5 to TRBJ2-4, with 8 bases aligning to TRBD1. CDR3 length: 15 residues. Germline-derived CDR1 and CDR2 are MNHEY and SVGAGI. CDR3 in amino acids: CASRTAGQATNIQYF. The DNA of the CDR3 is TGTGCCAGCAGGACCGCGGGACAGGCCACAAACATTCAGTACTTC.

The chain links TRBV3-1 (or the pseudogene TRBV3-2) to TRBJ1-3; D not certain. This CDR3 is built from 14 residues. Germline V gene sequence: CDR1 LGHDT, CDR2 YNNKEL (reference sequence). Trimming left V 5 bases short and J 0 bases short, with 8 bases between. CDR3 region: CASSETYSGNTIYF. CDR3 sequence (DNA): TGTGCCAGCAGCGAGACCTACTCTGGAAACACCATATATTTT.

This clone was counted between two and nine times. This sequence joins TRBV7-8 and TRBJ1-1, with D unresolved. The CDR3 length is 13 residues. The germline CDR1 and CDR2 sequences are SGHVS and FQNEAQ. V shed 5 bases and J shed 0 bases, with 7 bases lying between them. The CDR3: CASSPGLNTEAFF. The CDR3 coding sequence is TGTGCCAGCAGCCCGGGATTGAACACTGAAGCTTTCTTT.